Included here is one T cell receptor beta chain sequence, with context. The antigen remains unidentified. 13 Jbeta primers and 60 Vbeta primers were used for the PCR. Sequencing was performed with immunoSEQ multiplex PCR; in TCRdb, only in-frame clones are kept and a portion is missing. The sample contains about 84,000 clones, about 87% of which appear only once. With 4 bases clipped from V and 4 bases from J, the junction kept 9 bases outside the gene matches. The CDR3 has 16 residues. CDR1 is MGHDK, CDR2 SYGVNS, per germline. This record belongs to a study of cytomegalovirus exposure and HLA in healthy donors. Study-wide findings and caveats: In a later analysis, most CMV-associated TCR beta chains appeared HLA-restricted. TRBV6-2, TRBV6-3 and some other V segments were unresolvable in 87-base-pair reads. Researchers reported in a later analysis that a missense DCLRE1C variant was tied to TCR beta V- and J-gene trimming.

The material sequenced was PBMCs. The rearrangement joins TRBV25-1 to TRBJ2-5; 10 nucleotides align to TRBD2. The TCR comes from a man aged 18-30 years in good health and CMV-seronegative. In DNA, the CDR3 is TGTGCCAGCAGTGGAGGACTAGCGGTTAATAGAGAGACCCAGTACTTC. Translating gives CASSGGLAVNRETQYF.